The 30 T cell receptor beta chains below were found in one sample sequenced in a study of T cells in Graves' hyperthyroidism and ophthalmopathy. Amplified regions were TCR beta CDR3 sequences from RNA transcripts. When the TCR CDR3 underwent first-round RT-PCR, the HTBI primer set was used. TCRdb called the multiplex PCR reads again in MiXCR, with one record for every CDR3 protein. Of approximately 610,000 distinct CDR3 sequences listed, over 12% are singletons. Input material: blood. The receptors stem from a woman in her forties with Graves' ophthalmopathy.

This clonotype came up many times. This sequence joins TRBV20-1 and TRBJ1-2; D is unclear. The CDR3 totals 11 residues. CDR1 DFQATT and CDR2 SNEGSKA come from the germline V gene (reference sequence). V was cut by 2 bases and J by 2 bases, with 3 bases left in between. The CDR3 spells CSARYNYGYTF. CDR3 nucleotide sequence: TGCAGTGCTAGATACAACTATGGCTACACCTTC.

This clonotype was seen at least ten times. This sequence joins TRBV10-3 and TRBJ2-5; maybe TRBD1 (6 bases). Trimming cost V 0 bases and J 5 bases, with 13 bases left between them. Germline V gives CDR1 ENHRY, CDR2 SYGVKD. The CDR3 consists of 15 residues. In DNA form, the CDR3 reads TGTGCCATCAGTGAGTCAAACACAGGGTTGGAGACCCAGTACTTC. It translates to CAISESNTGLETQYF.

The table lists this clonotype with many counts. This rearrangement joins TRBV6-8 to TRBJ2-2, with D tentatively TRBD1 (6 bases). Germline V lookup: CDR1 MNHGY, CDR2 SAAAGT. The CDR3 has 16 amino acids. Deletions cut 1 base from V and 5 bases from J, with 14 bases between. The CDR3 is CASSYLRTDITGELFF. The CDR3 nucleotides read TGTGCCAGCAGTTACTTGAGGACAGACATAACCGGGGAGCTGTTTTTT.

The chain carries TRBV6-1 and TRBJ2-7; D is unclear. CDR1 is MNHNS and CDR2 is SASEGT in the germline V gene. The CDR3 covers 15 residues. V was clipped by 6 bases and J by 6 bases, with 21 bases between them. CDR3 sequence (DNA): TGTGCCAGCAGCGTATCCTCAGGTCCTCCCTGCGAGCAGTACTTC. This sequence encodes CASSVSSGPPCEQYF.

Many counts were recorded for this clonotype. CDR3 DNA sequence: TGTGCCAGTAGTGCTTTAAAAGGGACAGGGCGAACTGAAGCTTTCTTT. The encoded protein is CASSALKGTGRTEAFF. V gene TRBV19 combines with J gene TRBJ1-1; TRBD1 matches at 9 bases. Germline V gives CDR1 LNHDA, CDR2 SQIVND (reference sequence). The length of the CDR3 is 16 residues. With 5 bases clipped from V and 5 bases from J, the junction kept 12 bases outside the gene matches.

The chain links TRBV12-3 or TRBV12-4 to TRBJ2-5, with 7 bases aligning to TRBD1. V was clipped by 5 bases and J by 4 bases; unmatched bases: 4. This CDR3 has 13 residues. As DNA, the CDR3 is TGTGCCAGCAGTGGGACAGATCGAGAGACCCAGTACTTC. It codes for CASSGTDRETQYF.

This rearrangement joins TRBV19 to TRBJ1-6; no firm D call. This CDR3 has 15 amino acids. Per germline, CDR1 LNHDA and CDR2 SQIVND (reference sequence). V lost 3 bases, J lost 7 bases, and 13 bases lay in between. CDR3 sequence (DNA): TGTGCCAGTAGTATCCGTCAGAGAGAAAATTCACCCCTCCACTTT. This encodes CASSIRQRENSPLHF. Combining the CDR3 with reference TRBV19 and TRBJ1-6 gives the whole variable domain DGGITQSPKYLFRKEGQNVTLSCEQNLNHDAMYWYRQDPGQGLRLIYYSQIVNDFQKGDIAEGYSVSREKKESFPLTVTSAQKNPTAFYLCASSIRQRENSPLHFGNGTRLTVT.

This clonotype was recorded a few times. The chain employs TRBV6-2 or TRBV6-3 and TRBJ2-2; TRBD2 might be the D (6 bases). CDR1 and CDR2 (germline): MNHEY, SVGEGT. The V and J ends lost 4 bases and 1 base respectively, with 10 bases between them. The CDR3 runs 15 residues. The CDR3 sequence: CASSSGLLNTGELFF. The CDR3 DNA follows: TGTGCCAGCAGTTCGGGACTCCTGAACACCGGGGAGCTGTTTTTT.

This clonotype was recorded many times. The chain links TRBV11-2 to TRBJ2-5, with TRBD2 identical over 11 bases. The CDR3 is 16 amino acids. The trim removed 0 bases at V and 3 bases at J, leaving 3 bases unmatched. Germline assignment: CDR1 SGHAT and CDR2 FQNNGV. The CDR3 is CASSLEGLADKETQYF. CDR3 sequence (DNA): TGTGCCAGCAGCTTAGAGGGACTAGCGGACAAAGAGACCCAGTACTTC.

This clonotype was seen repeatedly, ten times or more. The chain joins TRBV19 to TRBJ2-5; D may be TRBD2 (6 bases). The CDR3 consists of 16 residues. Trimming removed 7 bases at V and 2 bases at J, with 20 bases between. Germline assignment: CDR1 LNHDA and CDR2 SQIVND (reference sequence). The CDR3 DNA is TGTGCCAGTACCCCAGGATGGGCGGGGCAACAAGAGACCCAGTACTTC. It codes for CASTPGWAGQQETQYF.

V and J are TRBV4-3 and TRBJ2-6; no firm D call. V was cut by 3 bases and J by 0 bases, with 3 bases left in between. In germline, CDR1 is LGHNA, CDR2 YSLEER. The CDR3 covers 14 residues. The CDR3 sequence: CASSHDSGANVLTF. CDR3 nucleotides: TGCGCCAGCAGCCATGACTCTGGGGCCAACGTCCTGACTTTC.

This clonotype was recorded many times. The chain uses TRBV7-2 and TRBJ1-2; the D gene is possibly TRBD1 (5 bases). This CDR3 is 14 amino acids long. Germline loops: CDR1 SGHTA, CDR2 FQGNSA. Trimming took 5 bases from V and 5 from J, leaving 15 bases between them. The CDR3 DNA sequence: TGTGCCAGCAGCCAAGGCAGGGCCGGTTATGGCTACACCTTC. This encodes CASSQGRAGYGYTF.

There are many counts of this clonotype. V gene TRBV5-5 combines with J gene TRBJ1-1, with D tentatively TRBD1 (5 bases). Germline values: CDR1 SGHKS, CDR2 YYEKEE (reference sequence). Trimming cost V 0 bases and J 0 bases, with 12 bases left between them. The length of the CDR3 is 16 residues. CDR3 in amino acids: CASSLARGRMNTEAFF. The CDR3 DNA reads as TGTGCCAGCAGCTTGGCCCGGGGGAGGATGAACACTGAAGCTTTCTTT.

This clonotype was seen many times. The V and J genes are TRBV27 and TRBJ1-6, with D uncertain. Trimming cost V 6 bases and J 9 bases, with 15 bases left between them. The CDR3 runs 14 residues. The germline CDR1 and CDR2 sequences are MNHEY and SMNVEV (reference sequence). The chain's CDR3 is CASSRHDLGSPLHF. The CDR3 DNA reads TGTGCCAGCAGCCGACACGACTTAGGTTCACCCCTCCACTTT.

Many counts were recorded for this clonotype. The chain uses TRBV7-2 and TRBJ2-7; D is undetermined. This CDR3 comprises 13 residues. Germline V gene sequence: CDR1 SGHTA, CDR2 FQGNSA. Between the trimmed V and J ends, which lost 2 bases and 10 bases, there was a span of 15 bases. For the CDR3, the DNA is TGTGCCAGCAGCTTAAGCTTGACTGCCGATCAGTACTTC. Protein product: CASSLSLTADQYF.

The chain uses TRBV4-3 and TRBJ1-5, with 8 bases matching TRBD1. From germline, CDR1 is LGHNA and CDR2 YSLEER. The CDR3 totals 15 residues. The V gene end was trimmed by 3 bases and the J gene end by 5 bases; junction bases not matched to a gene: 6. The CDR3 loop is CASSQTQGAYQPQHF. The CDR3 coding sequence is TGCGCCAGCAGCCAGACTCAGGGGGCATATCAGCCCCAGCATTTT.

This clonotype was seen at least ten times. The gene calls are TRBV12-3 or TRBV12-4 and TRBJ2-3; D may correspond to TRBD1 or TRBD2 (5 bases each). The CDR3 length is 15 residues. Trimming removed 6 bases at V and 0 bases at J, with 13 bases between. The CDR3 loop reads CASSPRDLSTDTQYF. The CDR3 nucleotides read TGTGCCAGCAGCCCTAGGGACCTGAGCACAGATACGCAGTATTTT.

This clonotype was seen repeatedly, ten times or more. The rearrangement uses TRBV2 and TRBJ1-1; D gene ambiguous. This CDR3 has 15 residues. The ends were cut back, 2 bases at V and 0 bases at J, with 10 bases in the middle. Per germline, CDR1 SNHLY and CDR2 FYNNEI. In DNA form, the CDR3 reads TGTGCCAGCAGTGAAACCCAGGTTATGAACACTGAAGCTTTCTTT. This translates into CASSETQVMNTEAFF.

This clonotype has a count of ten or more. The V gene is TRBV12-5, the J gene TRBJ2-7; 8 bases are a match to TRBD2. After removal of 9 bases from V and 2 bases from J, the junction contained 9 bases not matched to a gene. This CDR3 contains 14 residues. Per germline, CDR1 LGHNT and CDR2 FRNRAP. CDR3 nucleotides: TGTGCTAGCGCCCCGGGGGGGACGACCTACGAGCAGTACTTC. Translating it yields CASAPGGTTYEQYF.

This clonotype showed up many times. The V gene is TRBV11-2, the J gene TRBJ2-7; 10 nucleotides line up with TRBD2. CDR3 length equals 16 residues. Trimming took 4 bases from V and 2 from J; bases not matched to a gene: 8. Germline CDR1 SGHAT, CDR2 FQNNGV. This chain's CDR3 is CASSSQGAGGPYEQYF. Written as DNA, the CDR3 is TGTGCCAGCAGCTCCCAAGGAGCGGGAGGGCCCTACGAGCAGTACTTC.

The chain recombines TRBV6-5 with TRBJ2-6; D not certain. The CDR3 has 14 residues. The ends were cut back, 7 bases at V and 0 bases at J, with 7 bases in the middle. Germline V lookup: CDR1 MNHEY, CDR2 SVGAGI. The CDR3 sequence: CASIRTSGANVLTF. CDR3 bases: TGTGCCAGCATTAGGACCTCTGGGGCCAACGTCCTGACTTTC.

This clonotype has ten or more counts. CDR3 DNA: TGTGCCAGCAGTTTAATTCAGGGGGCTTACGAGCAGTACTTC. This translates into CASSLIQGAYEQYF. The chain carries TRBV12-3 or TRBV12-4 and TRBJ2-7, with TRBD1 matching over 8 bases. The CDR3 is made up of 14 amino acids. With 2 bases clipped from V and 4 bases from J, the junction kept 4 bases outside the gene matches.

The table lists this clonotype with many counts. This sequence joins TRBV3-1 and TRBJ2-5; D gene uncertain. Trimming removed 2 bases from V and 5 bases from J, with 9 bases in between. CDR1 is LGHDT, CDR2 YNNKEL, per germline (reference sequence). The CDR3 has 13 residues. The CDR3 bases are TGTGCCAGCAGCCAAAAACGTCGGGAGACCCAGTACTTC. It yields the protein CASSQKRRETQYF.

The count of this clonotype is one. The J gene is TRBJ1-2, the V gene TRBV27; D call uncertain. Looked up from germline, CDR1 is MNHEY and CDR2 is SMNVEV (reference sequence). V shed 8 bases and J shed 2 bases, with 18 bases lying between them. The CDR3 is 15 amino acids. CDR3 bases: TGTGCCAGCCGACATGGAGGGTCGGTAAACTATGGCTACACCTTC. It translates to CASRHGGSVNYGYTF.

The J gene is TRBJ1-5, the V gene TRBV28; 10 positions match TRBD1. V shed 2 bases, J shed 3 bases, and the junction held 10 bases outside the gene matches. The CDR3 totals 18 residues. Germline values: CDR1 MDHEN, CDR2 SYDVKM. CDR3 residues: CASSLPGQGYENNQPQHF. DNA for the CDR3: TGTGCCAGCAGTTTACCGGGACAGGGGTATGAGAACAATCAGCCCCAGCATTTT.

This clonotype was seen many times. Here the CDR3 reads CASSYPTALAKNIQYF. For the CDR3, the DNA is TGTGCCAGCAGTTATCCGACTGCCCTAGCCAAAAACATTCAGTACTTC. This chain joins TRBV6-2 or TRBV6-3 and TRBJ2-4; D unresolved. The ends were cut back, 3 bases at V and 0 bases at J, with 12 bases in the middle. Germline CDR1 MNHEY, CDR2 SVGEGT. The length of the CDR3 is 16 residues.

The table lists this clonotype with many counts. The genes are TRBV6-1 and TRBJ1-5, with D possibly matching TRBD1 (6 bases). CDR1 MNHNS and CDR2 SASEGT come from the germline V gene. The CDR3 spans 15 residues. V dropped 6 bases and J dropped 4 bases, with 16 bases sitting between them. The CDR3 region is CASRDRVSRNQPQHF. CDR3 nucleotides: TGTGCCAGCAGGGACAGAGTCTCTCGGAATCAGCCCCAGCATTTT.

This clonotype was detected many times. V is TRBV6-1 and J is TRBJ2-2, with unresolved D. The CDR3 length is 12 residues. Per the germline V gene, CDR1 is MNHNS and CDR2 is SASEGT. Trimming stripped 3 bases from V and 6 bases from J, with 5 bases between. This CDR3 is CASSDLAGELFF. CDR3 DNA sequence: TGTGCCAGCAGTGATCTAGCCGGGGAGCTGTTTTTT.

The CDR3 bases are TGTGCCGCACACAAGGTGAACACTGAAGCTTTCTTT. It is translated as CAAHKVNTEAFF. The V call is TRBV28, the J call TRBJ1-1; D ambiguous. Germline V CDR1 and CDR2: MDHEN, SYDVKM. Trimming left V 11 bases short and J 0 bases short, with 10 bases between. CDR3 size: 12 residues.

This clonotype was detected a few times. The chain combines TRBV3-1 with TRBJ1-5; unclear D gene. The V end lost 1 base, the J end lost 8 bases, and 15 bases lay between the germline ends. This CDR3 is 15 amino acids long. Germline CDR1 is LGHDT and CDR2 is YNNKEL (reference sequence). In DNA, the CDR3 is TGTGCCAGCAGCCAAGGCCCAGACCGCGATGAGCCCCAGCATTTT. It specifies CASSQGPDRDEPQHF.